The rows below give T cell receptor beta chains drawn from one sample of a study of blood T cell repertoires in COVID-19. Using immunoSEQ multiplex PCR, the repertoire was profiled, and TCRdb retains in-frame clones only, with some absent. The sample holds about 300,000 clones; around 88% are singletons and the top ten take 5.5% to 8%. The specimen sequenced was peripheral blood. These receptors all come from a woman aged 30 to 39 who had recovered from COVID-19. CDR3s include the opening cysteine and the closing phenylalanine or tryptophan. Each record gives: clone size, J gene, V gene, D gene, CDR3 protein, CDR3 DNA. A D gene is named only where the DNA matches it firmly. Where a row states a size, it is once, few, many or the class of an expanded clone; other rows omit it.

>NA|TRBJ2-1|TRBV11-1|NA
CASTSFTGHNEQFF
TGTGCCAGCACCTCCTTTACAGGACACAATGAGCAGTTCTTC
>NA|TRBJ1-6|TRBV27|NA
CASSLSSSYNSPLHF
TGTGCCAGCAGTTTATCGAGCTCCTATAATTCACCCCTCCACTTT
>NA|TRBJ2-3|TRBV6-5|TRBD1
CASRPGTGGADTQYF
TGTGCCAGCAGACCCGGGACAGGGGGCGCAGATACGCAGTATTTT
>NA|TRBJ1-4|TRBV27|TRBD1
CASSSWTGVREKLFF
TGTGCCAGCAGCAGTTGGACAGGGGTACGTGAAAAACTGTTTTTT
>NA|TRBJ2-5|TRBV2|NA
CASSELQETQYF
TGTGCCAGCAGTGAGTTACAAGAGACCCAGTACTTC
>NA|TRBJ2-1|TRBV19|TRBD2
CASHPLAGLSYNEQFF
TGTGCCAGTCATCCTCTAGCGGGGTTATCCTACAATGAGCAGTTCTTC
>once|TRBJ1-2|TRBV24-1|NA
CATSRDTDYGYTF
TGTGCCACCTCCCGGGACACCGACTATGGCTACACCTTC
>NA|TRBJ1-2|TRBV19|NA
CASSKSRGPLEGHTF
TGTGCCAGTAGTAAGTCTCGGGGTCCCTTGGAAGGACACACCTTC
>NA|TRBJ1-2|TRBV19|NA
CASQDSAYGYTF
TGTGCCAGTCAGGACTCGGCCTATGGCTACACCTTC
>NA|TRBJ2-5|TRBV5-1|TRBD1
CASTDYGTVGETQYF
TGCGCCAGCACCGATTACGGGACAGTGGGGGAGACCCAGTACTTC
>NA|TRBJ2-1|TRBV27|TRBD1
CASSLTSTGGNNEQFF
TGTGCCAGCAGCCTAACGTCGACAGGGGGCAATAATGAGCAGTTCTTC
>NA|TRBJ1-2|TRBV5-8|NA
CASRDSPGYGYTF
TGTGCCAGCAGGGACAGCCCCGGCTATGGCTACACCTTC
>few|TRBJ1-6|TRBV27|NA
CASSRRGSISPLHF
TGTGCCAGCAGTAGACGAGGGAGCATTTCACCCCTCCACTTT
>NA|TRBJ1-6|TRBV6-5|TRBD1
CASSPRDREGSPLHF
TGTGCCAGCAGCCCCCGGGACAGGGAGGGATCACCCCTCCACTTT
>NA|TRBJ2-5|TRBV5-4|TRBD2
CASSDGLAGGQETQYF
TGTGCCAGCAGCGACGGACTAGCGGGGGGGCAAGAGACCCAGTACTTC
>NA|TRBJ1-1|TRBV5-1|NA
CASSLDHRAGETFF
TGCGCCAGCAGCTTGGACCACCGGGCGGGGGAGACTTTCTTT
>few|TRBJ1-2|TRBV11-2|TRBD1
CASSRDRSYGYTF
TGTGCCAGCAGCAGGGACAGATCCTATGGCTACACCTTC
>NA|TRBJ1-2|TRBV7-2|NA
CASSLAVTGYGYTF
TGTGCCAGCAGCTTAGCGGTGACAGGCTATGGCTACACCTTC
>few|TRBJ2-2|TRBV7-6|NA
CASSLVSTGELFF
TGTGCCAGCAGCTTAGTATCTACCGGGGAGCTGTTTTTT
>NA|TRBJ1-1|TRBV9|NA
CASSVSPSTEAFF
TGTGCCAGCAGCGTATCGCCGAGCACTGAAGCTTTCTTT
>NA|TRBJ1-1|TRBV10-3|TRBD1
CAISAEDRVETEAFF
TGTGCCATCAGTGCCGAAGACAGGGTAGAAACTGAAGCTTTCTTT
>NA|TRBJ2-5|TRBV7-9|NA
CASAGGGLETQYF
TGTGCCAGCGCCGGGGGTGGGTTAGAGACCCAGTACTTC
>NA|TRBJ2-5|TRBV5-4|TRBD1
CASSPGTGGLETQYF
TGTGCCAGCAGCCCAGGGACAGGGGGCCTTGAGACCCAGTACTTC
>NA|TRBJ2-2|TRBV24-1|NA
CATSDYTGTGELFF
TGTGCCACCAGTGATTACACAGGGACCGGGGAGCTGTTTTTT
>few|TRBJ2-7|TRBV28|TRBD1
CASTDRGIYEQYF
TGTGCCAGCACGGACAGGGGAATCTACGAGCAGTACTTC
>NA|TRBJ2-1|TRBV18|NA
CASSLTSPSTNNEQFF
TGTGCCAGCTCACTGACTTCCCCCTCGACGAACAATGAGCAGTTCTTC
>NA|TRBJ1-4|TRBV5-1|NA
CASSLGQGNEKLFF
TGCGCCAGCAGCTTGGGGCAGGGTAATGAAAAACTGTTTTTT
>few|TRBJ2-2|TRBV2|NA
CASKVGGMSGSGELFF
TGTGCCAGCAAAGTAGGGGGAATGTCGGGTTCCGGGGAGCTGTTTTTT
>NA|TRBJ1-5|TRBV3-1/TRBV3-2|NA
CASSHFRTIPFSNQPQHF
TGTGCCAGCAGCCACTTTCGGACAATTCCCTTTAGCAATCAGCCCCAGCATTTT
>NA|TRBJ2-2|TRBV6-4|TRBD1
CASSTGVSPGELFF
TGTGCCAGCAGCACAGGGGTCAGTCCCGGGGAGCTGTTTTTT
>few|TRBJ1-1|TRBV28|NA
CASSILPGRGEAFF
TGTGCCAGCAGCATACTCCCGGGCAGGGGTGAAGCTTTCTTT
>NA|TRBJ2-1|TRBV4-3|TRBD2
CASSPEGHQRGGNEQFF
TGCGCCAGCAGCCCTGAGGGGCACCAGCGGGGGGGCAATGAGCAGTTCTTC
>NA|TRBJ1-2|TRBV4-2|NA
CASSQDLIYGYTF
TGTGCCAGCAGCCAAGACCTAATCTATGGCTACACCTTC
>few|TRBJ1-6|TRBV28|NA
CASSLPHRSSYNSPLHF
TGTGCCAGCAGTTTACCTCACAGGAGCTCCTATAATTCACCCCTCCACTTT
>NA|TRBJ2-7|TRBV28|TRBD1
CASTPGQHDEQYF
TGTGCCAGCACGCCGGGACAGCATGACGAGCAGTACTTC
>once|TRBJ2-1|TRBV4-2|TRBD2
CASSHKTSGTYNEQFF
TGTGCCAGCAGCCATAAGACTAGCGGAACCTACAATGAGCAGTTCTTC
>NA|TRBJ2-3|TRBV5-4|TRBD1
CASSSLGQNTDTQYF
TGTGCCAGCAGCTCCCTGGGACAGAATACAGATACGCAGTATTTT
>NA|TRBJ2-2|TRBV7-2|TRBD1
CASSATGVNGELFF
TGTGCCAGCAGCGCGACAGGGGTGAACGGGGAGCTGTTTTTT
>NA|TRBJ2-1|TRBV7-3|NA
CASTPQNARTYNEQFF
TGTGCCAGCACCCCCCAGAACGCACGAACCTACAATGAGCAGTTCTTC
>NA|TRBJ2-3|TRBV13|NA
CASSSSSTDTQYF
TGTGCCAGCAGCTCCTCTAGCACAGATACGCAGTATTTT
>NA|TRBJ1-4|TRBV7-3|NA
CASSPVEGDNEKLFF
TGTGCCAGCAGTCCCGTCGAGGGAGATAATGAAAAACTGTTTTTT
>NA|TRBJ2-7|TRBV9|TRBD1
CASSRQTGTGGYEQYF
TGTGCCAGCAGCAGACAGACCGGGACAGGTGGCTACGAGCAGTACTTC
>NA|TRBJ2-7|TRBV28|NA
CASSLLLAYEQYF
TGTGCCAGCAGTTTATTACTTGCCTACGAGCAGTACTTC
>NA|TRBJ2-5|TRBV28|TRBD2
CASSLVASGGQTQYF
TGTGCCAGCAGTTTAGTCGCTAGCGGGGGTCAGACCCAGTACTTC